This is a list of T cell receptor beta chains from one sample in a study of shared clonotypes between healthy human individuals. Clones were sequenced by immunoSEQ multiplex PCR, and TCRdb holds only the in-frame ones, with some missing. Of 2,500,000 or so clones in the sample, under 95% were seen once. Material for sequencing was naive CD4+ T cells from PBMCs. The receptors come from a man aged 18 to 30 in good health. Some clones in this sample may be carry-over from other donors' samples. Both conserved end residues are part of each CDR3. A D gene is named only where the DNA matches it firmly. Only part of the rows carry a size: once, few, many, or a class if the clone is expanded.

V: TRBV7-9; D: TRBD1; size: NA; J: TRBJ1-2; DNA: TGTGCCAGCAGCCCACTGCGGACAGGGTTTGACTACACCTTC; CDR3: CASSPLRTGFDYTF
V: TRBV5-1; D: TRBD1; size: NA; J: TRBJ2-7; DNA: TGCGCCAGCAGCCCTTATCGCACAGGGGTCGTAAGGGAGCAGTACTTC; CDR3: CASSPYRTGVVREQYF
V: TRBV11-2; D: TRBD1; size: NA; J: TRBJ2-7; DNA: TGTGCCAGCAGCCTATGGGACAGATCCTACGAGCAGTACTTC; CDR3: CASSLWDRSYEQYF
V: TRBV18; D: NA; size: NA; J: TRBJ2-5; DNA: TGTGCCAGCTCACCGGATCCGGTTGAGACCCAGTACTTC; CDR3: CASSPDPVETQYF
V: TRBV19; D: NA; size: NA; J: TRBJ1-2; DNA: TGTGCCAGTACTAACTTCCCCTATGGCTACACCTTC; CDR3: CASTNFPYGYTF
V: TRBV9; D: NA; size: NA; J: TRBJ2-1; DNA: TGTGCCAGCAGCGTAGGGGAGTATAACAATGAGCAGTTCTTC; CDR3: CASSVGEYNNEQFF
V: TRBV11-1; D: NA; size: NA; J: TRBJ2-3; DNA: TGTGCCAGCAGCTCAGACCTCACAGATACGCAGTATTTT; CDR3: CASSSDLTDTQYF
V: TRBV5-1; D: NA; size: NA; J: TRBJ2-2; DNA: TGCGCCAGCAGCTTCCCTGAGGGGGGGCGCAACACCGGGGAGCTGTTTTTT; CDR3: CASSFPEGGRNTGELFF
V: TRBV29-1; D: NA; size: NA; J: TRBJ2-1; DNA: TGCAGCGTTGAAGATCCGGTAGCGGCGGATACCTACAATGAGCAGTTCTTC; CDR3: CSVEDPVAADTYNEQFF
V: TRBV11-3; D: TRBD2; size: NA; J: TRBJ2-1; DNA: TGTGCCAGCAGCCCCCTAGCGGGTCCTTTCAATGAGCAGTTCTTC; CDR3: CASSPLAGPFNEQFF
V: TRBV2; D: NA; size: NA; J: TRBJ1-2; DNA: TGTGCCAGCAGGGACAGCCTTCTAGGCTACACCTTC; CDR3: CASRDSLLGYTF
V: TRBV6-5; D: NA; size: NA; J: TRBJ2-7; DNA: TGTGCCAGCAGTTCGAGGAACGAGCAGTACTTC; CDR3: CASSSRNEQYF
V: TRBV27; D: NA; size: NA; J: TRBJ2-7; DNA: TGTGCCAGCAGTACCGCCGGGCCAAGTATATACGAGCAGTACTTC; CDR3: CASSTAGPSIYEQYF
V: TRBV7-3; D: NA; size: NA; J: TRBJ2-6; DNA: TGTGCCAGCAGTCTAGCGTCGTCCCCCTCTGGGGCCAACGTCCTGACTTTC; CDR3: CASSLASSPSGANVLTF
V: TRBV7-8; D: TRBD1; size: NA; J: TRBJ1-1; DNA: TGTGCCAGCAGCTTGCAGGGGGCTAGCGCTGAAGCTTTCTTT; CDR3: CASSLQGASAEAFF
V: TRBV5-1; D: NA; size: NA; J: TRBJ1-2; DNA: TGCGCCAGCAGCTCCGGATATAACTATGGCTACACCTTC; CDR3: CASSSGYNYGYTF
V: TRBV9; D: TRBD2; size: once; J: TRBJ2-1; DNA: TGTGCCAGCAGCCTTGGGACTAGCGGGAGCTACAATGAGCAGTTCTTC; CDR3: CASSLGTSGSYNEQFF
V: TRBV11-2; D: TRBD2; size: NA; J: TRBJ2-3; DNA: TGTGCCAGCAGCTTGGCCCCCCCGCTAGCGGGAGCAGATACGCAGTATTTT; CDR3: CASSLAPPLAGADTQYF
V: TRBV7-8; D: NA; size: NA; J: TRBJ1-2; DNA: TGTGCCAGCAGCTTAATACGCCAAGGTGGCCTGGGCGGCTACACCTTC; CDR3: CASSLIRQGGLGGYTF
V: TRBV11-2; D: NA; size: NA; J: TRBJ1-1; DNA: TGTGCCAGCAGCTTAGGCGGGATGTGGGGGCTTTTTATGAACACTGAAGCTTTCTTT; CDR3: CASSLGGMWGLFMNTEAFF
V: TRBV27; D: NA; size: NA; J: TRBJ2-5; DNA: TGTGCCAGCAGTGGGTTGTCAGAGACCCAGTACTTC; CDR3: CASSGLSETQYF
V: TRBV18; D: NA; size: NA; J: TRBJ2-7; DNA: TGTGCCAGCTCACCGCCTCTTTCGGGCCCGAGCTCCTACGAGCAGTACTTC; CDR3: CASSPPLSGPSSYEQYF
V: TRBV10-3; D: TRBD1; size: NA; J: TRBJ1-3; DNA: TGTGCCATCAGTGACACACAGGGGGCTGGAAACACCATATATTTT; CDR3: CAISDTQGAGNTIYF
V: TRBV5-5; D: NA; size: NA; J: TRBJ1-2; DNA: TGTGCCAGCAGCCTCAGGACAGACTATGGCTACACCTTC; CDR3: CASSLRTDYGYTF
V: TRBV30; D: NA; size: NA; J: TRBJ2-1; DNA: TGTGCCTGGAGTCACGGACCCTACAATGAGCAGTTCTTC; CDR3: CAWSHGPYNEQFF
V: TRBV2; D: TRBD2; size: NA; J: TRBJ2-2; DNA: TGTGCCAGCAGTAGGGGGGAACTAGCGGTAACCGGGGAGCTGTTTTTT; CDR3: CASSRGELAVTGELFF
V: TRBV7-2; D: NA; size: NA; J: TRBJ2-2; DNA: TGTGCCAGCAGCTTGACGCATGCCACCGGGGAGCTGTTTTTT; CDR3: CASSLTHATGELFF
V: TRBV5-1; D: TRBD2; size: NA; J: TRBJ2-7; DNA: TGCGCCAGCAGCCTAGCGGGAGATAGCTACGAGCAGTACTTC; CDR3: CASSLAGDSYEQYF
V: TRBV4-1; D: NA; size: NA; J: TRBJ1-4; DNA: TGCGCCAGCAGCCGGGGGGCTGCAACTAATGAAAAACTGTTTTTT; CDR3: CASSRGAATNEKLFF
V: TRBV4-3; D: NA; size: once; J: TRBJ2-1; DNA: TGCGCCAGCAGCCACGCACGGGACCTTGAGCAGTTCTTC; CDR3: CASSHARDLEQFF